Below, one TCR beta chain is given with its context. Its antigen is not identified. These data are taken from a study of cytotoxic CD8 clonotypes in ibrutinib-treated CLL. On the study more broadly: Included were roughly ten relapsed/refractory and approximately 15 treatment-naive patients, of whom 17 to 18 were IGHV unmutated. Timing of response sample collection was a median roughly twelve months after treatment start, with a range of 6 to 36. Study observations and caveats: Clonality grew at ibrutinib response; at progression, it decreased back toward baseline.

Target depth was 1 in 200,000 to 1 in 1 million T cells, about 10x per clonotype. Using immunoSEQ multiplex PCR, the repertoire was profiled, and TCRdb retains in-frame clones only, with some absent. Seen here are under 300,000 clones, 60% to 75% observed once, and the top ten hold approximately 15%. Germline V gene data show CDR1 as SGHTS and CDR2 as YDEGEE. The CDR3 has 20 residues. V lost 3 bases, J lost 4 bases, and 31 bases lay in between. The sequence was collected from a human donor with chronic lymphocytic leukemia. The V gene is TRBV5-8, the J gene TRBJ1-2, with D maybe TRBD1 (6 bases). Sequencing was performed on PBMCs, taken after 24 months of ibrutinib treatment. The CDR3 DNA sequence: TGTGCCAGCAGCTGGAGCCCGGGGGCGATGTTGGATTGGTCTATCTATGGCTACACCTTC. Its protein product is CASSWSPGAMLDWSIYGYTF.